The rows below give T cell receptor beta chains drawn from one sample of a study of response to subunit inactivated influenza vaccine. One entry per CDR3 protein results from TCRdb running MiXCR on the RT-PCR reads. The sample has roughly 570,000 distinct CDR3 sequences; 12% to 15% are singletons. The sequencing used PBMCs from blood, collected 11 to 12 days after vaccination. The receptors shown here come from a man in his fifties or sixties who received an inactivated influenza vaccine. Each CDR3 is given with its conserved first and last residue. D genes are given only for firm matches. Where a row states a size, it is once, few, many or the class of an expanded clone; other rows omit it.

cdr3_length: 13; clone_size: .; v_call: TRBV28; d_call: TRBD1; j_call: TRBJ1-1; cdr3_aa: CASHRGINTEAFF; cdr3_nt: TGTGCCAGCCACAGGGGGATAAACACTGAAGCTTTCTTT
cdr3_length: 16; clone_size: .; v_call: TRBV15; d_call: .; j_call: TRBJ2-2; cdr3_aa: CATSRDRLSNTGELFF; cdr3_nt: TGTGCCACCAGCAGAGATAGGCTATCTAACACCGGGGAGCTGTTTTTT
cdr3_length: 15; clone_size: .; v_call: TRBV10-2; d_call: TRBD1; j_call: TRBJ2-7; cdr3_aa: CASSESRDRAFGQYF; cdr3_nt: TGCGCCAGCAGTGAGTCCCGGGACAGGGCTTTCGGGCAGTACTTC
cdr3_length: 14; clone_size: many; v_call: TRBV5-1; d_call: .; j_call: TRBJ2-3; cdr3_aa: CASSLEQLTDTQYF; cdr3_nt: TGCGCCAGCAGCTTGGAGCAGCTCACAGATACGCAGTATTTT
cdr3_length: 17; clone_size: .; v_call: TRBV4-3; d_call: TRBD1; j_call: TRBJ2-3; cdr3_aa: CASSQRDRGPLTDTQYF; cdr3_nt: TGCGCCAGCAGCCAAAGGGACAGGGGGCCCCTTACAGATACGCAGTATTTT
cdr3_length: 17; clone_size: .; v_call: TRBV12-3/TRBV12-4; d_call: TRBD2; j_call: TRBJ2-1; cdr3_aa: CASSTPTSGGRYNEQFF; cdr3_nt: TGTGCCAGCAGTACGCCGACTAGCGGGGGACGTTACAATGAGCAGTTCTTC
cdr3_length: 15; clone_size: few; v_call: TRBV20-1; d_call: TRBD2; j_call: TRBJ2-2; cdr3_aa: CSATLGLARRGELFF; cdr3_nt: TGCAGTGCTACGCTGGGACTAGCCCGACGAGGGGAGCTGTTTTTT
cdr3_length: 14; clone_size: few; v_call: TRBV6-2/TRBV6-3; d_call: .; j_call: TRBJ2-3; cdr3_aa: CASRNERMADTQYF; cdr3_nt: TGTGCCAGCAGAAACGAGAGGATGGCCGATACGCAGTATTTT
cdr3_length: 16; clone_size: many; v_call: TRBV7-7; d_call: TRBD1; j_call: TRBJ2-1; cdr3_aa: CASSLGGGTGYNEQFF; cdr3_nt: TGTGCCAGCAGCTTAGGGGGGGGGACAGGGTACAATGAGCAGTTCTTC
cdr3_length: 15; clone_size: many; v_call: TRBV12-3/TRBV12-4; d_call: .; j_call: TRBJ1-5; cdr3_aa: CASSLRGIGYQPQHF; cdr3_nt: TGTGCCAGCAGTTTGAGAGGGATCGGGTATCAGCCCCAGCATTTT
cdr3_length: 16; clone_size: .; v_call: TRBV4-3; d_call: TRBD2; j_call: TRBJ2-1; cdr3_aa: CASSQALAGYYNEQFF; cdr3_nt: TGCGCCAGCAGCCAAGCGCTAGCGGGATACTACAATGAGCAGTTCTTC
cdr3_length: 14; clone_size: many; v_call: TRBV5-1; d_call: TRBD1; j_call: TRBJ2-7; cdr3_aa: CASSWGQGSYEQYF; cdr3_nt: TGCGCCAGCAGCTGGGGACAGGGGTCCTACGAGCAGTACTTC
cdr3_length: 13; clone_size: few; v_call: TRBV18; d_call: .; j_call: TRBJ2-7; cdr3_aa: CASSPRHSYEQYF; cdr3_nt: TGTGCCAGCTCACCGCGTCACTCCTACGAGCAGTACTTC
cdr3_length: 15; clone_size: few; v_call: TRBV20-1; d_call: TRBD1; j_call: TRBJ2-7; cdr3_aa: CSADTGTGGTYEQYF; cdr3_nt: TGCAGTGCCGACACCGGGACAGGGGGGACCTACGAGCAGTACTTC
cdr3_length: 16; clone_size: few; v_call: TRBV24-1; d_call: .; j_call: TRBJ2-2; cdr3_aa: CATSDFSGGGTGELFF; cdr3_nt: TGTGCCACCAGTGATTTCTCCGGGGGTGGCACCGGGGAGCTGTTTTTT
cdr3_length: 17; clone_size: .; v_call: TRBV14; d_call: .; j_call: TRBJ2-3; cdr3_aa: CASSKRLGPHSTDTQYF; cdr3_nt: TGTGCCAGCAGCAAACGTCTCGGTCCCCATAGCACAGATACGCAGTATTTT
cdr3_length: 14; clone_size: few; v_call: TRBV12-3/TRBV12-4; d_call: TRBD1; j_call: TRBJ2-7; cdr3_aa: CASSFDGTGREQYF; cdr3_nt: TGTGCCAGCAGTTTTGACGGGACAGGTCGGGAGCAGTACTTC
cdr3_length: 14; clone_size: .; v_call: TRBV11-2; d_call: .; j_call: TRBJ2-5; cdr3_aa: CASSSGLTLETQYF; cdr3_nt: TGTGCCAGCAGCTCGGGACTGACCCTGGAGACCCAGTACTTC
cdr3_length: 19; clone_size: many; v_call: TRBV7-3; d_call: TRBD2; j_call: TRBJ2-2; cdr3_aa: CASSLTPTVSGTNTGELFF; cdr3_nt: TGTGCCAGCAGCTTAACGCCAACCGTAAGCGGGACTAACACCGGGGAGCTGTTTTTT
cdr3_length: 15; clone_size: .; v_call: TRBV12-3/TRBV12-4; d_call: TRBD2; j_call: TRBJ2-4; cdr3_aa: CASRIGSGRRNIQYF; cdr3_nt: TGTGCCAGCAGAATCGGAAGCGGGAGGCGCAACATTCAGTACTTC
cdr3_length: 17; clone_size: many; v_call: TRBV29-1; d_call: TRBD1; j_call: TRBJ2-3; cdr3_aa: CSVEGEAGGGSTDTQYF; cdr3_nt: TGCAGCGTTGAGGGTGAGGCAGGGGGCGGTTCGACAGATACGCAGTATTTT
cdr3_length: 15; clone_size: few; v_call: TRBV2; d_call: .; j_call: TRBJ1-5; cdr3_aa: CASTNQGNSNQPQHF; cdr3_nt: TGTGCCAGCACCAATCAGGGGAATAGCAATCAGCCCCAGCATTTT
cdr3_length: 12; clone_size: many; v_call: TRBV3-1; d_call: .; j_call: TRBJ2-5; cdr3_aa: CASSQDGETQYF; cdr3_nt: TGTGCCAGCAGCCAAGATGGGGAGACCCAGTACTTC
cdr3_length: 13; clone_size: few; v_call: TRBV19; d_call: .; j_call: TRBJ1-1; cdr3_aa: CASSPAKNTEAFF; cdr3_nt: TGTGCCAGTAGTCCTGCAAAGAACACTGAAGCTTTCTTT
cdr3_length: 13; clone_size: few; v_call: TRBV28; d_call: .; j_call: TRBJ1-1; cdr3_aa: CASSPWVYTEAFF; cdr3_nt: TGTGCCAGCAGTCCATGGGTTTACACTGAAGCTTTCTTT
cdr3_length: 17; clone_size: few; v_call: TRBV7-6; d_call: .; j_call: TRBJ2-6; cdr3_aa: CASSLIRSGSGANVLTF; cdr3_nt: TGTGCCAGCAGTTTAATTAGGTCGGGTTCTGGGGCCAACGTCCTGACTTTC
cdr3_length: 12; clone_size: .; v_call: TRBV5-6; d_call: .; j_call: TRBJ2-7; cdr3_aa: CASSSQTGEQYF; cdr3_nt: TGTGCCAGCAGCTCTCAGACGGGCGAGCAGTACTTC
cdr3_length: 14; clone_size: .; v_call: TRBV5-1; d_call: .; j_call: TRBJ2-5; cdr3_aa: CASSLGPSGETQYF; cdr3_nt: TGCGCCAGCAGCTTGGGCCCCTCCGGAGAGACCCAGTACTTC
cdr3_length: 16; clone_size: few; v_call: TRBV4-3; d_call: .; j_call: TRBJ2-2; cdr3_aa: CASSQEGSGNTGELFF; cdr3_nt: TGCGCCAGCAGCCAAGAGGGGTCGGGGAACACCGGGGAGCTGTTTTTT
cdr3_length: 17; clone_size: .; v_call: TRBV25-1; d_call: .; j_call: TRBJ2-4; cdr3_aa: CASSESRIGEGKNIQYF; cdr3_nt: TGTGCCAGCAGTGAATCACGTATCGGAGAGGGGAAAAACATTCAGTACTTC
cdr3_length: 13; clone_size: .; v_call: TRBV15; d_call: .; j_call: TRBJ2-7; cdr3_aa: CATSGQQGYEQYF; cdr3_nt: TGTGCCACCAGCGGCCAACAGGGCTACGAGCAGTACTTC
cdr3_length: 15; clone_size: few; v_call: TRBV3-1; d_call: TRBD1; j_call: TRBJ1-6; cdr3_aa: CASSGRDRGDSPLHF; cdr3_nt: TGTGCCAGCAGCGGCCGGGACAGGGGGGATTCACCCCTCCACTTT
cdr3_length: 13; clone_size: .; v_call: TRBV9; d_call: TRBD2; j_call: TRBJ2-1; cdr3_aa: CASSPGGGHEQFF; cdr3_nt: TGTGCCAGCAGCCCGGGGGGGGGCCATGAGCAGTTCTTC
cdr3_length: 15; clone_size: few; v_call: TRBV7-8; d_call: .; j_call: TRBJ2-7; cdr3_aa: CASSLVTGPTYEQYF; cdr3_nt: TGTGCCAGCAGCTTAGTAACGGGACCCACCTACGAGCAGTACTTC
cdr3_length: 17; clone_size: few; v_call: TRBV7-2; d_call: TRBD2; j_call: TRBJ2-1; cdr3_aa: CASSSSIAGGGDNEQFF; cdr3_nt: TGTGCCAGCAGCTCCTCCATTGCCGGCGGGGGGGACAATGAGCAGTTCTTC
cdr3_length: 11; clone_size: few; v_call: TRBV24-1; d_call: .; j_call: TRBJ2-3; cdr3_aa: CATNRDGRQYF; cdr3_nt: TGTGCCACCAACCGGGACGGAAGGCAGTATTTT
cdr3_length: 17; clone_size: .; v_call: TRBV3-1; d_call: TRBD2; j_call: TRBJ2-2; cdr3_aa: CASSQAGGNMFPGELFF; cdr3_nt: TGTGCCAGCAGCCAGGCGGGGGGAAATATGTTCCCCGGGGAGCTGTTTTTT
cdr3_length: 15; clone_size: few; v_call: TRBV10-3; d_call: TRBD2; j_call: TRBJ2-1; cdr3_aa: CAISEWTSGANEQFF; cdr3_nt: TGTGCCATCAGTGAGTGGACTAGCGGGGCGAATGAGCAGTTCTTC
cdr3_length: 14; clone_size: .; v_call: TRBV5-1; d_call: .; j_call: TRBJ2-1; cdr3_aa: CASQWGSPNNEQFF; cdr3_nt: TGCGCCAGCCAATGGGGGTCCCCTAACAATGAGCAGTTCTTC
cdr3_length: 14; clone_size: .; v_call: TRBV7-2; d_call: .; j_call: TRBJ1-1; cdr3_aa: CASSPLTGVAQAFF; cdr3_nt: TGTGCCAGCAGCCCCCTTACAGGCGTGGCACAAGCTTTCTTT
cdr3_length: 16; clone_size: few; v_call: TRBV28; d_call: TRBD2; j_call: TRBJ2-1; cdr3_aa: CASSPRLAGVYNEQFF; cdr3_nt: TGTGCCAGCAGTCCCAGACTAGCGGGGGTTTACAATGAGCAGTTCTTC